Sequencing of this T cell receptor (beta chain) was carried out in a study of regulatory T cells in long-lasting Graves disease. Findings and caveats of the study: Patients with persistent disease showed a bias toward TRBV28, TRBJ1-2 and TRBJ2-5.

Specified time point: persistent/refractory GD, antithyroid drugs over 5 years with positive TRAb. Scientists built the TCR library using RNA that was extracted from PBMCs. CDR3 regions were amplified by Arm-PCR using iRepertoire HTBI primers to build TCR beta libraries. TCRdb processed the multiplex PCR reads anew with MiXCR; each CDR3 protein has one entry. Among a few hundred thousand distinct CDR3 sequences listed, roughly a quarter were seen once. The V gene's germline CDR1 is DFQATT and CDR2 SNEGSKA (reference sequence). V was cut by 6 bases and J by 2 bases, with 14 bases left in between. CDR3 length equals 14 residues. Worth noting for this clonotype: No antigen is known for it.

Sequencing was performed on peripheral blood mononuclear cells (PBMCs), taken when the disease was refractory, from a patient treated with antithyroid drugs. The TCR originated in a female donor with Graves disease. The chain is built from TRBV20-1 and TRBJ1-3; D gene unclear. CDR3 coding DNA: TGCAGTGCCGCCCCGGGGTTCACTGGAAACACCATATATTTT. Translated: CSAAPGFTGNTIYF.